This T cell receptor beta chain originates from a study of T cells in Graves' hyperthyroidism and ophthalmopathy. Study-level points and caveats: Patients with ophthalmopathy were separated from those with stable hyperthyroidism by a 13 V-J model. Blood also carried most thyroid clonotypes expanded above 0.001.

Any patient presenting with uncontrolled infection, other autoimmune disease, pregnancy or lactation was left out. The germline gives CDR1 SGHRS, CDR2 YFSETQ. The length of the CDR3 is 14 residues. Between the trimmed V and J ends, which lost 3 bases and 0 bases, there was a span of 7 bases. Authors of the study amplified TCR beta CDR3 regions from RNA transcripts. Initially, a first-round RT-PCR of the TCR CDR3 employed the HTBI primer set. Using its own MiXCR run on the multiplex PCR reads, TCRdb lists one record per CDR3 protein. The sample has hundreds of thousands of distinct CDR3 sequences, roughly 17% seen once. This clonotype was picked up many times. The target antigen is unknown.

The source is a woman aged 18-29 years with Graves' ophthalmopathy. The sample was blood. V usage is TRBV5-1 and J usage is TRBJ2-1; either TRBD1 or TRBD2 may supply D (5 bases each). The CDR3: CASSWGSSYNEQFF. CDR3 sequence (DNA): TGCGCCAGCAGCTGGGGGTCCTCCTACAATGAGCAGTTCTTC.